The next 5 T cell receptor beta chains were all read from a single sample in a study of blood T cells in healthy people across ages. Combining a sample-barcoded 5' primer with a J-beta primer mix, a second PCR ran for roughly 7 to 12 cycles. Using its own MiXCR run on the 5' RACE reads, TCRdb lists one record per CDR3 protein. In the table there are around 1,500,000 distinct CDR3 sequences, roughly 28% of which are singletons. Source material: blood. These TCRs come from a woman in her twenties or thirties in good health.

Concerning this clonotype itself: A read error may be the cause here, since a much bigger clone is one base away. The CDR3, as DNA: TGCAGTTTTGGCACTAGGCTAGGGGAGCAGTACTTC. This encodes CSFGTRLGEQYF. The gene calls are TRBV20-1 and TRBJ2-5, with D perhaps given as TRBD1 or TRBD2 (5 bases each). Trimming pared 8 bases from V and 11 bases from J, leaving 21 bases between. Germline lookup yields CDR1 DFQATT and CDR2 SNEGSKA (reference sequence). This CDR3 is 12 amino acids long.

This clonotype was picked up a small number of times. The V call is TRBV10-3, the J call TRBJ1-1, with TRBD1 matching 10 bases. Germline values: CDR1 ENHRY, CDR2 SYGVKD. The CDR3 is 14 amino acids. After removal of 4 bases from V and 5 bases from J, the junction contained 4 bases not matched to a gene. Here the CDR3 reads CAISGQGAGTEAFF. In DNA form, the CDR3 reads TGTGCCATCAGTGGACAGGGGGCAGGAACTGAAGCTTTCTTT.

Many counts were recorded for this clonotype. The chain has TRBV28 and TRBJ2-7, with TRBD2 as a possible D gene (6 bases). Per the germline V gene, CDR1 is MDHEN and CDR2 is SYDVKM. This CDR3 spans 15 amino acids. V lost 5 bases, J lost 2 bases, and 16 bases lay in between. In DNA form, the CDR3 reads TGTGCCAGCAGTCCCCGCGCCGGGGGAGCCTACGAGCAGTACTTC. It translates to CASSPRAGGAYEQYF.

The sample holds a few counts of this clonotype. The CDR3 region is CASRDTSGNTDTQYF. The CDR3, as DNA: TGTGCCAGCAGAGATACTAGCGGGAACACAGATACGCAGTATTTT. The J gene is TRBJ2-3, the V gene TRBV14; TRBD2 agrees at 10 bases. The CDR3 has 15 amino acids. V shed 6 bases and J 2 bases; nucleotides not matched to a gene: 5. CDR1 SGHDN and CDR2 FVKESK come from the germline V gene.

The gene calls are TRBV20-1 and TRBJ2-7; maybe TRBD2 (6 bases). V shed 3 bases and J shed 10 bases, with 22 bases lying between them. Germline lookup yields CDR1 DFQATT and CDR2 SNEGSKA (reference sequence). The CDR3 spans 14 residues. The CDR3: CSASGGSGGIGQYF. CDR3 bases: TGCAGTGCTAGTGGAGGTTCTGGCGGGATAGGTCAGTACTTC.